This T cell receptor (beta chain) originates from a study of T cell changes during pregnancy in multiple sclerosis. Clones were read by immunoSEQ multiplex PCR, and TCRdb kept only the in-frame ones, dropping some. The sample lists some 37,000 clones, nearly 95% occurring once. In its sample, this clone was seen once. V dropped 4 bases and J dropped 4; count of bases not matched to a gene: 12. Germline V gene lookup returns CDR1 MGHRA and CDR2 YSYEKL. CDR3 length equals 16 residues. The gene calls are TRBV4-1 and TRBJ2-7; 8 bases match TRBD2. The receptor comes from a female donor in good health, enrolled as a control in a pregnancy study. The input for sequencing was CD4+ T cells from peripheral blood mononuclear cells, taken after pregnancy. CDR3 sequence (DNA): TGCGCCAGCAGCCCCTCGCCCGCGGGAGGCTCGTACGAGCAGTACTTC. Residues: CASSPSPAGGSYEQYF.